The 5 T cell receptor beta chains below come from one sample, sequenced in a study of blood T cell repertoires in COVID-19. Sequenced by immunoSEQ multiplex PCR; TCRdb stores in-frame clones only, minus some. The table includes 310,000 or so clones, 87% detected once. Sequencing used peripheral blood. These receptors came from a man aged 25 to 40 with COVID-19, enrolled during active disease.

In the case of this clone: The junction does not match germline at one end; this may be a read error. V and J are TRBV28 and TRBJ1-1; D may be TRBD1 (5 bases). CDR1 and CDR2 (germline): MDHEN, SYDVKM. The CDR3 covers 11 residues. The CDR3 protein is CASRRERDFSF. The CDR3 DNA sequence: TGTGCCAGCAGAAGAGAACGGGACTTTTCGTTT.

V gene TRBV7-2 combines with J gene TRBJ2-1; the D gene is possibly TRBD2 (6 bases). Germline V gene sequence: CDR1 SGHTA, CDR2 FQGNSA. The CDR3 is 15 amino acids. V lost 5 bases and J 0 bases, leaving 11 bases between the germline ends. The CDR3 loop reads CASSPTGLSYNEQFF. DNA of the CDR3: TGTGCCAGCAGCCCCACGGGACTCTCCTACAATGAGCAGTTCTTC.

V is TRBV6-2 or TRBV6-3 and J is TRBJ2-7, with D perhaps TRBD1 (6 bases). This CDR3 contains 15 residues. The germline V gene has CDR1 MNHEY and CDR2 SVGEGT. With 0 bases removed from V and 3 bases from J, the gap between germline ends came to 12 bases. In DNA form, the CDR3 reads TGTGCCAGCAGTTACTCACCAGGACAGATCTACGAGCAGTACTTC. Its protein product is CASSYSPGQIYEQYF.

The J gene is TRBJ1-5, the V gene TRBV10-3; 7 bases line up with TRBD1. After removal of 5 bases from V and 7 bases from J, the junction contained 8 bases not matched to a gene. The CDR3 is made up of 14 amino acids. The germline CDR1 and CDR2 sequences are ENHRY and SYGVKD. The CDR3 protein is CAISKGQVDQPQHF. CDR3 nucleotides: TGTGCCATCAGTAAAGGACAGGTTGACCAGCCCCAGCATTTT.

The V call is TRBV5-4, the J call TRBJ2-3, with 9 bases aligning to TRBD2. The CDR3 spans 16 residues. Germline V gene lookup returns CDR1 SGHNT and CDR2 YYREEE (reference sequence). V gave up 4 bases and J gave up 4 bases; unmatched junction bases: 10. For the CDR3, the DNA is TGTGCCAGCAGCCCCGAAGGCGGGAGGGCTTCAGATACGCAGTATTTT. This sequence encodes CASSPEGGRASDTQYF.